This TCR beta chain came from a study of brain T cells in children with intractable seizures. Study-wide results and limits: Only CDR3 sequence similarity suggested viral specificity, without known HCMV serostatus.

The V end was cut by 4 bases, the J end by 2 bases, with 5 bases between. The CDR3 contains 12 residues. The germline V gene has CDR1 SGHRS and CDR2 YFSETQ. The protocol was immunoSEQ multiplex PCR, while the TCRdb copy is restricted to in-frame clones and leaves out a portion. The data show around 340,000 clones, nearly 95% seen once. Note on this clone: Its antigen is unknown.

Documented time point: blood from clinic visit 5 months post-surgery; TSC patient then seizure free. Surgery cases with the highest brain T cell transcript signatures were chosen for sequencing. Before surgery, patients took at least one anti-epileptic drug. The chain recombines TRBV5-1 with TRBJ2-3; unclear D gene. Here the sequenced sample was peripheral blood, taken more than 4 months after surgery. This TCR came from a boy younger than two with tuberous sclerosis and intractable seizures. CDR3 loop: CASSPDTDTQYF. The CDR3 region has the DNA TGCGCCAGCAGCCCCGACACAGATACGCAGTATTTT.